Included here is one T cell receptor (beta chain) sequence, with context. The data are from a study of blood T cell repertoires in COVID-19. Germline-derived CDR1 and CDR2 are MDHEN and SYDVKM. V dropped 6 bases and J dropped 1; count of bases not matched to a gene: 7. The CDR3 extends over 15 amino acids. Original processing notes: For nucleated cells, counts were estimated from reference gene primer amplification. Repertoires were generated with immunoSEQ multiplex PCR, while TCRdb's copy carries only in-frame clones and drops some. The V and J calls and the clone size are those of that table, but D and trimming were determined from the DNA. The sample includes 70,000 or so clones, under 90% of them seen just once.

V gene TRBV28 combines with J gene TRBJ1-2, with 8 bases fitting TRBD1. This clonotype was sampled from a man in his sixties or seventies with active or convalescent COVID-19. Sequenced: peripheral blood. For the CDR3, the DNA is TGTGCCAGCAGGATCCAGGGACAGGATAACTATGGCTACACCTTC. Amino acids: CASRIQGQDNYGYTF.